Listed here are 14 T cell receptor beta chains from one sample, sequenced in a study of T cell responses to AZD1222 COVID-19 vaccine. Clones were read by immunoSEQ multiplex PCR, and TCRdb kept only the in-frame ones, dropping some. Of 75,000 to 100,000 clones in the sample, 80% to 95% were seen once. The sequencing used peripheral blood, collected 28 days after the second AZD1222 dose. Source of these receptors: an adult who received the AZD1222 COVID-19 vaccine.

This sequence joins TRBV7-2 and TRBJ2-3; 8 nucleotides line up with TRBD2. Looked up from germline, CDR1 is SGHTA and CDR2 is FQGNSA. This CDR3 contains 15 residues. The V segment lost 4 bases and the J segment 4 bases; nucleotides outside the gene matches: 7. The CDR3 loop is CASSSPGGLPDTQYF. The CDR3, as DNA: TGTGCCAGCAGCTCTCCGGGGGGGCTCCCAGATACGCAGTATTTT.

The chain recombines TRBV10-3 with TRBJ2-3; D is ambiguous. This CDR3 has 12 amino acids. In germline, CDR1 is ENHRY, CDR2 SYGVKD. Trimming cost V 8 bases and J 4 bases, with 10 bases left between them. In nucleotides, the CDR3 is TGTGCCATCCGAGAGCATCCAGATACGCAGTATTTT. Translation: CAIREHPDTQYF.

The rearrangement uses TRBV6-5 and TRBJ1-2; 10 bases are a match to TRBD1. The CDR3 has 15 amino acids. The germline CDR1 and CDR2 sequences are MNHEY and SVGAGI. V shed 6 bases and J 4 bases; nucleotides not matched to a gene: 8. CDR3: CASRRTGGIRYGYTF. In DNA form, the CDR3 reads TGTGCCAGCAGGCGGACAGGGGGGATACGCTATGGCTACACCTTC.

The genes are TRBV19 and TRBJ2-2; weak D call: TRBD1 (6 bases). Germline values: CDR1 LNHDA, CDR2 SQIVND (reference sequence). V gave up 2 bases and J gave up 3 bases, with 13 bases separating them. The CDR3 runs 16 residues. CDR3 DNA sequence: TGTGCCAGTAGTATATCCTACAGGGTCGACACCGGGGAGCTGTTTTTT. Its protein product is CASSISYRVDTGELFF.

Here the CDR3 DNA reads TGTGCCAGCAGCGTATCCGCGGGGGGGTTAGATACGCAGTATTTT. As protein: CASSVSAGGLDTQYF. V gene TRBV7-3 combines with J gene TRBJ2-3; 9 nucleotides align to TRBD2. The CDR3 extends over 15 amino acids. With 5 bases clipped from V and 5 bases from J, the junction kept 8 bases outside the gene matches. In germline, CDR1 is SGHTA, CDR2 FQGTGA. Using reference TRBV7-3 and TRBJ2-3 for the parts outside the CDR3, the full variable domain is GAGVSQTPSNKVTEKGKYVELRCDPISGHTALYWYRQSLGQGPEFLIYFQGTGAADDSGLPNDRFFAVRPEGSVSTLKIQRTERGDSAVYLCASSVSAGGLDTQYFGPGTRLTVL.

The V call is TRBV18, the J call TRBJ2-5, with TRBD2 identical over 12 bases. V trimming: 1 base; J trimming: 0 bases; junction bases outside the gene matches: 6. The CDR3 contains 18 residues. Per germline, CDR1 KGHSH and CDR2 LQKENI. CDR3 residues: CASSPRTSGASYQETQYF. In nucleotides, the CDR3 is TGTGCCAGCTCACCACGGACTAGCGGGGCATCCTACCAAGAGACCCAGTACTTC.

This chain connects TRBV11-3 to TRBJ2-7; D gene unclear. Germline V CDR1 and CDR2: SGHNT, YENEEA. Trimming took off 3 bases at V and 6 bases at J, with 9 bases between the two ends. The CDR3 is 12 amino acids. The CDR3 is CASSFGIGEQYF. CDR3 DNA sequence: TGTGCCAGCAGCTTCGGAATTGGCGAGCAGTACTTC.

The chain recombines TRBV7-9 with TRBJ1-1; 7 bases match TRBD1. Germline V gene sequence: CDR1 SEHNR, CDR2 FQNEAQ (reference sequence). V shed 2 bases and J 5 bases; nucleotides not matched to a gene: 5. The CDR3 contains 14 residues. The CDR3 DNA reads TGTGCCAGCAGCTTATCCGGACAGGCAACTGAAGCTTTCTTT. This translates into CASSLSGQATEAFF.

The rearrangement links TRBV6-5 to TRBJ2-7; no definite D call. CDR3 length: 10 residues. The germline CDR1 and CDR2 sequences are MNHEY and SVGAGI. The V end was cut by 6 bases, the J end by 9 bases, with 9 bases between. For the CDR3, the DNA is TGTGCCAGCAGAGGGTCCCGGCAGTACTTC. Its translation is CASRGSRQYF.

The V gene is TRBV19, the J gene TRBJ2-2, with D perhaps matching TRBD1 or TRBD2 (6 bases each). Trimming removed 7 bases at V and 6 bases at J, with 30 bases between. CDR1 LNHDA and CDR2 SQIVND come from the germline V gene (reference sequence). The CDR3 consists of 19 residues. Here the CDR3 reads CASTRIGYLENRDSGELFF. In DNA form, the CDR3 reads TGTGCCAGTACCAGAATAGGCTACCTCGAAAACAGGGACTCCGGGGAGCTGTTTTTT.

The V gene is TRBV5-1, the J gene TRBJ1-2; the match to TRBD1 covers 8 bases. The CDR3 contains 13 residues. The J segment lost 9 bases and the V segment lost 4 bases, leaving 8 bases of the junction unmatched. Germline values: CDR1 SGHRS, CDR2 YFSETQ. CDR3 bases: TGCGCCAGCAGCATCGACAGGGGTGAACGCTACACCTTC. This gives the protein CASSIDRGERYTF.

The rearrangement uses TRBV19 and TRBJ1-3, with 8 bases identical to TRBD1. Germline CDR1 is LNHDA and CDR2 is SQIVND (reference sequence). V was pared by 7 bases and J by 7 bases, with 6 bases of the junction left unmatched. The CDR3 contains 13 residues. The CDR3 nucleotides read TGTGCCAGTATGATGGACAGGGTGAACACCATATATTTT. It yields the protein CASMMDRVNTIYF.

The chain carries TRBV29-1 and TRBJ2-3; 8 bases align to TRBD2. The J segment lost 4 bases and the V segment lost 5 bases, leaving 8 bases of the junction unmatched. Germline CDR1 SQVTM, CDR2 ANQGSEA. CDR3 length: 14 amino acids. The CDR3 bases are TGCAGCGTTTTCTCGCGGGGGGTGGCAGATACGCAGTATTTT. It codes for CSVFSRGVADTQYF.

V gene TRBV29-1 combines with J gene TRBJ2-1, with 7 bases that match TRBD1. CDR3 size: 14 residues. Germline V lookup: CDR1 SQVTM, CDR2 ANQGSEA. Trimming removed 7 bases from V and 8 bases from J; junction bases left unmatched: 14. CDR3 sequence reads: CSGIQGRVGDEQFF. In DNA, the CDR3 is TGCAGCGGGATACAGGGGCGCGTAGGGGATGAGCAGTTCTTC.